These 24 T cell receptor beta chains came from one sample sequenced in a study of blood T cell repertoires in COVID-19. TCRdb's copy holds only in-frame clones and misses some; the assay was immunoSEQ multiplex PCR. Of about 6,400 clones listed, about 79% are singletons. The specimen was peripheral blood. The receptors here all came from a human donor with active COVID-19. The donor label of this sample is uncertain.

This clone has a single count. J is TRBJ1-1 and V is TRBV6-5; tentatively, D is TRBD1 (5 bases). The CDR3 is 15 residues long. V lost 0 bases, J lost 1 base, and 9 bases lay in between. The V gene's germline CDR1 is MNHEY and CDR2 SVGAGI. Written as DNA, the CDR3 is TGTGCCAGCAGTTACTCTGGGGCCCCGAACACTGAAGCTTTCTTT. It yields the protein CASSYSGAPNTEAFF.

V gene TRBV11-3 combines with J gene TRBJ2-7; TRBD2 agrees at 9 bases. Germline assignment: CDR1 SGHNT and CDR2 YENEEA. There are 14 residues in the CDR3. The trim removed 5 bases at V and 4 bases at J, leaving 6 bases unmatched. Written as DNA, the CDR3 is TGTGCCAGCAGCATCTCTAGCGGGACGTACGAGCAGTACTTC. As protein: CASSISSGTYEQYF.

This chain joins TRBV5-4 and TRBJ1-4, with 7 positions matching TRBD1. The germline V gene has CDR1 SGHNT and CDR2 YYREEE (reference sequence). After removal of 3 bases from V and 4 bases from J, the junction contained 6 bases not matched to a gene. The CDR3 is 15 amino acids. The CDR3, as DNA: TGTGCCAGCAGCTCGGGACAGCAGAATAATGAAAAACTGTTTTTT. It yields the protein CASSSGQQNNEKLFF.

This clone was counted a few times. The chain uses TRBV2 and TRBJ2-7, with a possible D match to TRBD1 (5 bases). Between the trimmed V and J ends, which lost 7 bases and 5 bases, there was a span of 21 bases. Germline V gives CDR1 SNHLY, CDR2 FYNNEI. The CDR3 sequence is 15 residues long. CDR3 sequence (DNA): TGTGCCAGCAAGGAACTGTACAGGAGTTTGGACGAGCAGTACTTC. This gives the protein CASKELYRSLDEQYF.

The CDR3 DNA follows: TGTGCCAGCAGTTACTTTCAGGATTTTGGGACTTATAATTCACCCCTCCACTTT. The encoded protein is CASSYFQDFGTYNSPLHF. The J gene is TRBJ1-6, the V gene TRBV6-2 or TRBV6-3; D might be TRBD1 (5 bases). Germline V gives CDR1 MNHEY, CDR2 SVGEGT. With 1 base removed from V and 4 bases from J, the gap between germline ends came to 17 bases. The CDR3 has 18 residues.

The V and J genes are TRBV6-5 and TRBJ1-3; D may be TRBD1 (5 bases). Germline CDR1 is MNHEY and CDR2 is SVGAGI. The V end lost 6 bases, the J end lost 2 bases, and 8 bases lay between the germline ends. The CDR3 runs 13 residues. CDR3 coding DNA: TGTGCCAGCAGGGGGGGAACTGGAAACACCATATATTTT. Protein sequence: CASRGGTGNTIYF.

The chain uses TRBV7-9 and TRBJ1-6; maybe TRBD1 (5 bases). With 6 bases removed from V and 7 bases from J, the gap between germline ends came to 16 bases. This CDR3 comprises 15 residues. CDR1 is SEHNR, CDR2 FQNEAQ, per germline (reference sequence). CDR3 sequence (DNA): TGTGCCAGCAGGGCAGGGAGGGGTAGGAATTCACCCCTCCACTTT. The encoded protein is CASRAGRGRNSPLHF.

The CDR3 sequence is CASSGRRAGGTMLYQETQYF. CDR3 nucleotide sequence: TGTGCCAGCAGCGGCCGGAGGGCGGGAGGGACAATGCTGTACCAAGAGACCCAGTACTTC. The rearrangement links TRBV14 to TRBJ2-5; TRBD2 matches 9 bases. The CDR3 has 20 amino acids. CDR1 and CDR2 (germline): SGHDN, FVKESK. After removal of 5 bases from V and 0 bases from J, the junction contained 19 bases not matched to a gene. The whole variable domain, filled in from reference TRBV14 and TRBJ2-5, reads EAGVTQFPSHSVIEKGQTVTLRCDPISGHDNLYWYRRVMGKEIKFLLHFVKESKQDESGMPNNRFLAERTGGTYSTLKVQPAELEDSGVYFCASSGRRAGGTMLYQETQYFGPGTRLLVL.

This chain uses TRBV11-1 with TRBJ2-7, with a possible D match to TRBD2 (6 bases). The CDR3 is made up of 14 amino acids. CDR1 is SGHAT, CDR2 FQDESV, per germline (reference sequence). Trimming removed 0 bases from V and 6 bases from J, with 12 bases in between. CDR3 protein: CASSLASGFIEQYF. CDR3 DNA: TGTGCCAGCAGCTTAGCGAGCGGGTTTATCGAGCAGTACTTC.

For the CDR3, the DNA is TGCGCCAGCAGCCACAGAGGCGGGTGGGACACTGAAGCTTTCTTT. This codes for CASSHRGGWDTEAFF. The rearrangement uses TRBV5-1 and TRBJ1-1; unclear D gene. The CDR3 loop spans 15 amino acids. The germline gives CDR1 SGHRS, CDR2 YFSETQ. V was trimmed by 4 bases and J by 3 bases, leaving 16 bases between them.

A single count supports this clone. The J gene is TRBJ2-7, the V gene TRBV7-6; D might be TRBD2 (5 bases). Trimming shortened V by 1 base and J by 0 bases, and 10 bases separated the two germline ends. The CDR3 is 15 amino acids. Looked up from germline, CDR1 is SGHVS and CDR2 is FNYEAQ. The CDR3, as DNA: TGTGCCAGCAGCTTAGGAGGGTATAGCTCCTACGAGCAGTACTTC. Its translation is CASSLGGYSSYEQYF. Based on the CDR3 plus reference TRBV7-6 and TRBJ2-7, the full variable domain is GAGVSQSPRYKVTKRGQDVALRCDPISGHVSLYWYRQALGQGPEFLTYFNYEAQQDKSGLPNDRFSAERPEGSISTLTIQRTEQRDSAMYRCASSLGGYSSYEQYFGPGTRLTVT.

The CDR3 DNA follows: TGTGCCAGCAGCCAAGAGTTCCGGGGGGACTATGGCTACACCTTC. Translated, it gives CASSQEFRGDYGYTF. This rearrangement joins TRBV3-1 (or the pseudogene TRBV3-2) to TRBJ1-2, with D tentatively TRBD1 (5 bases). This CDR3 has 15 residues. CDR1 LGHDT and CDR2 YNNKEL come from the germline V gene (reference sequence). The V gene lost 0 bases and the J gene lost 3 bases, with 11 bases spanning the gap.

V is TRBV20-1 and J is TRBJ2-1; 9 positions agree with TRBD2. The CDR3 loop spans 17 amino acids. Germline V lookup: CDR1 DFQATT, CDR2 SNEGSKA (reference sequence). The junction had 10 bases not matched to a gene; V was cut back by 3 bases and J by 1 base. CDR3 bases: TGCAGTGCTAGTAAGGTCGGCGGGGGGGCTTCCTACAATGAGCAGTTCTTC. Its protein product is CSASKVGGGASYNEQFF.

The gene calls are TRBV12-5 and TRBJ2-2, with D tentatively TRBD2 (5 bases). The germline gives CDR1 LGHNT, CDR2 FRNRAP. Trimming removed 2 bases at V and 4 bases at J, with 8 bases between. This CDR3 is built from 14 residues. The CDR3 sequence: CASGLKEGTGELFF. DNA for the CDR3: TGTGCTAGTGGTTTGAAAGAGGGCACCGGGGAGCTGTTTTTT.

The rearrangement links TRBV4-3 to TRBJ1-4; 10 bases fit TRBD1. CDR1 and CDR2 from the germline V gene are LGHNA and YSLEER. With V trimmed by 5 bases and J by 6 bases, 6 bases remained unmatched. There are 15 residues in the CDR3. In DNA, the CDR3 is TGCGCCAGCAGCAGGGTGGGGACAGGGGATGAAAAACTGTTTTTT. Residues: CASSRVGTGDEKLFF.

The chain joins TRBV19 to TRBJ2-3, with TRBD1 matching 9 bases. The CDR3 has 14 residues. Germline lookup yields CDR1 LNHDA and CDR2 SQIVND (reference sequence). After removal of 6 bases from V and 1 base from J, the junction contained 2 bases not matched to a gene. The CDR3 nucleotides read TGTGCCAGTAGCGACAGGGGGGGCACAGATACGCAGTATTTT. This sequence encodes CASSDRGGTDTQYF.

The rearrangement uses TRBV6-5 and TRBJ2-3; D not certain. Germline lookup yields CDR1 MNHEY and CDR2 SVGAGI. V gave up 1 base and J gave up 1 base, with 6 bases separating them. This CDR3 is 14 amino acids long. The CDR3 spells CASSYFVGTDTQYF. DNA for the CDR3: TGTGCCAGCAGTTACTTTGTAGGCACAGATACGCAGTATTTT.

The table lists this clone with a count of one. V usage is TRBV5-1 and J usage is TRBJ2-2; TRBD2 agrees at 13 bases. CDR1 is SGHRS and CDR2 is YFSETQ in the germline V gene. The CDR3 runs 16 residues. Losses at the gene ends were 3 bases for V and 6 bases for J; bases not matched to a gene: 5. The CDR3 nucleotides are TGCGCCAGCAGCTCCACTAGCGGGAGGGCCGCCGGGGAGCTGTTTTTT. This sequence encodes CASSSTSGRAAGELFF.

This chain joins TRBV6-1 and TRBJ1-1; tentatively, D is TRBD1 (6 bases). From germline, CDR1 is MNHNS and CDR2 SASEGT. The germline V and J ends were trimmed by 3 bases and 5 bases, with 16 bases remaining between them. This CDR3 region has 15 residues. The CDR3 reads CASSDGWGGRTEAFF. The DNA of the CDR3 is TGTGCCAGCAGTGATGGGTGGGGGGGGCGGACTGAAGCTTTCTTT.

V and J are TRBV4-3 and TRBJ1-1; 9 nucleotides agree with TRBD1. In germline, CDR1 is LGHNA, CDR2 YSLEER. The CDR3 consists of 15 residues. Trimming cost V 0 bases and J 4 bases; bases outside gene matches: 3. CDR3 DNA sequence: TGCGCCAGCAGCCAAGATTTGGACAGGGGCACTGAAGCTTTCTTT. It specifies CASSQDLDRGTEAFF.

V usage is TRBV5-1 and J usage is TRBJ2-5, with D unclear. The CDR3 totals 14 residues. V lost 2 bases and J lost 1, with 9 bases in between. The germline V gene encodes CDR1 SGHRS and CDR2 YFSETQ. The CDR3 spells CASSFGPTQETQYF. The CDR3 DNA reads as TGCGCCAGCAGCTTTGGGCCCACCCAAGAGACCCAGTACTTC.

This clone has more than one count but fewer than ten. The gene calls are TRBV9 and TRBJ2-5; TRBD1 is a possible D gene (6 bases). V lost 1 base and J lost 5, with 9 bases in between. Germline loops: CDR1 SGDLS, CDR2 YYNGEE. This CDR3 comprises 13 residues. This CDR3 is CASSVNRVETQYF. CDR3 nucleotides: TGTGCCAGCAGCGTAAACAGGGTTGAGACCCAGTACTTC.

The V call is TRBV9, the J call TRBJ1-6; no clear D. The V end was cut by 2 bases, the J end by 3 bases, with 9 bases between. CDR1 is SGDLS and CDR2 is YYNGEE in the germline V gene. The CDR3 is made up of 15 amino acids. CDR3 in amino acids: CASSVYEGYNSPLHF. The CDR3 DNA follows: TGTGCCAGCAGCGTTTATGAGGGCTATAATTCACCCCTCCACTTT. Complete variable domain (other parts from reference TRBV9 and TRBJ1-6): DSGVTQTPKHLITATGQRVTLRCSPRSGDLSVYWYQQSLDQGLQFLIQYYNGEERAKGNILERFSAQQFPDLHSELNLSSLELGDSALYFCASSVYEGYNSPLHFGNGTRLTVT.

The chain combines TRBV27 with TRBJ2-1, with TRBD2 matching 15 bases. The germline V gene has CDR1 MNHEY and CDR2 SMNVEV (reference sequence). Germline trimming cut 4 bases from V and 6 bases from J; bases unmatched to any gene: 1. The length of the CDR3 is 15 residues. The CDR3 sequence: CASSWTSGRANEQFF. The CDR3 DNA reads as TGTGCCAGCAGTTGGACTAGCGGGAGGGCCAATGAGCAGTTCTTC.